Listed below are T cell receptor beta chains from one sample, sequenced in a study of CD8+CD57+ T cells in acquired aplastic anemia. A single record per CDR3 protein comes from TCRdb applying MiXCR to the reads. The table has 150,000 to 200,000 distinct CDR3 sequences, less than 65% seen once. What was sequenced was sorted CD4+, CD8+, or CD8+CD57+ T cells (not recorded which) from PBMCs. Receptors were obtained from a human donor with aplastic anemia. The CDR3 runs from the conserved cysteine through the conserved F or W. Each record gives: V gene, J gene, CDR3 protein.

TRBV7-2	TRBJ2-7	CASSQTPISTYEQYF
TRBV4-2	TRBJ2-2	CASSQAHRTVNTGELFF
TRBV7-8	TRBJ1-3	CASSTPKATSGNTIYF
TRBV20-1	TRBJ2-1	CSARVGLAYYNEQFF
TRBV2	TRBJ2-1	CASSDEGGEYNEQFF
TRBV11-2	TRBJ2-3	CASSLYYNEQYF
TRBV20-1	TRBJ2-2	CSARKGPQNTGELFF
TRBV7-3	TRBJ1-2	CASSFEGQTIF
TRBV11-1	TRBJ1-2	CASSFDLTGAGGYTF
TRBV9	TRBJ2-7	CASSGGGLEGFNEQYF
TRBV24-1	TRBJ2-2	CATSGTYNTGELFF